The sequence of this TCR beta chain was determined in a study of CD8 T cells in ankylosing spondylitis. Quantitative 5'-RACE was performed with molecular barcodes, and it yielded the TCR beta libraries. TCRdb re-called the 5' RACE reads through MiXCR, storing one row per CDR3 protein. Here the sample spans some 450,000 distinct CDR3 sequences, roughly 18% being singletons. Comments on this clonotype: Its antigen is unknown. Relative to the germline gene, one junction end is altered; a read error may explain this.

Study results and caveats: Several highly homologous variants formed a TCR beta motif that appeared characteristic of ankylosing spondylitis blood. Matched ankylosing spondylitis synovial fluid reportedly showed significant enrichment of disease-linked clones. Those disease-linked clones were CD8+; they were also relatively rare in peripheral blood. Previous work reported some of these motif variants in the synovial fluid and blood of reactive arthritis.

The TCR was taken from a male donor with ankylosing spondylitis. The source material was blood, either unsorted or a sorted T cell fraction (not recorded which).

CDR3 sequence (DNA): TGTGCCCGCAGTTTCCGGACTAGCGGGAGCACTCGATCCTACGAGCAGTACTTC. Its protein product is CARSFRTSGSTRSYEQYF. The chain links TRBV12-3 or TRBV12-4 to TRBJ2-7, with 13 bases aligning to TRBD2. This CDR3 is 18 amino acids long.